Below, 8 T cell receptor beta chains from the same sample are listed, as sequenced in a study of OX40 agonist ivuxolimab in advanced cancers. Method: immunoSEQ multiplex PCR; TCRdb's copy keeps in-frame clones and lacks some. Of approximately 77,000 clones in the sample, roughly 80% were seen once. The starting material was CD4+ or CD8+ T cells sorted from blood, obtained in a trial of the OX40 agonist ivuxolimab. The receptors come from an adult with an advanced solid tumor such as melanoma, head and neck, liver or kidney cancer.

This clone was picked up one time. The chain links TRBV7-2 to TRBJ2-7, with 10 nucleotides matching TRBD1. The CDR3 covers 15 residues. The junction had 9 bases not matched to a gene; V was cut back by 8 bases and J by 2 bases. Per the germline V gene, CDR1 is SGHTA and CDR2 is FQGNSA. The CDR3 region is CASRSGQGTAYEQYF. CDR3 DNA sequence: TGTGCCAGCCGTTCGGGACAGGGGACCGCCTACGAGCAGTACTTC.

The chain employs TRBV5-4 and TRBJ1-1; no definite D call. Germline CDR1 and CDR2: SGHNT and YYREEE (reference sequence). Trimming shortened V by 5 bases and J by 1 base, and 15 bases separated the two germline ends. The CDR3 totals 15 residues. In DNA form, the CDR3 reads TGTGCCAGCAGGCGACCCGACAACCCGAACACTGAAGCTTTCTTT. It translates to CASRRPDNPNTEAFF.

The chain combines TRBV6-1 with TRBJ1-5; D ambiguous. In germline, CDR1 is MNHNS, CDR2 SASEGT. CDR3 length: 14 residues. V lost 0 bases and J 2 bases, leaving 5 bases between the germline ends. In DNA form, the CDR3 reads TGTGCCAGCAGTGAAGCCTCGGGCAATCAGCCCCAGCATTTT. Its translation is CASSEASGNQPQHF.

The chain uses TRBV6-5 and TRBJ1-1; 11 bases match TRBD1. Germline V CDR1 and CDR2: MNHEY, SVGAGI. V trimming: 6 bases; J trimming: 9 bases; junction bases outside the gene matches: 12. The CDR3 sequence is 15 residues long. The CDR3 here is CASRPPGQGGAKAFF. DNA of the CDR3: TGTGCCAGCAGACCTCCGGGACAGGGGGGAGCAAAAGCTTTCTTT.

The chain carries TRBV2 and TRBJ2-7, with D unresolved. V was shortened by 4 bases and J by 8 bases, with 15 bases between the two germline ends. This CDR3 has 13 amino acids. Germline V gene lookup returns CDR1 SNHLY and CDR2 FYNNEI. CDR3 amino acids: CASSVGSGHQQYF. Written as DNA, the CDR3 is TGTGCCAGCAGTGTTGGGTCGGGCCACCAGCAGTACTTC.

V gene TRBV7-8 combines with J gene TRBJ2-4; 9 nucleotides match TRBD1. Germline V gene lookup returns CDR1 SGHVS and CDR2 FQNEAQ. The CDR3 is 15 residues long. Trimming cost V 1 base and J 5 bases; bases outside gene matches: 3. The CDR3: CASSLDWTGENIQYF. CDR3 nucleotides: TGTGCCAGCAGCTTAGATTGGACAGGGGAAAACATTCAGTACTTC. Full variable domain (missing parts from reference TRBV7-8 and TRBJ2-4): GAGVSQSPRYKVAKRGQDVALRCDPISGHVSLFWYQQALGQGPEFLTYFQNEAQLDKSGLPSDRFFAERPEGSVSTLKIQRTQQEDSAVYLCASSLDWTGENIQYFGAGTRLSVL.

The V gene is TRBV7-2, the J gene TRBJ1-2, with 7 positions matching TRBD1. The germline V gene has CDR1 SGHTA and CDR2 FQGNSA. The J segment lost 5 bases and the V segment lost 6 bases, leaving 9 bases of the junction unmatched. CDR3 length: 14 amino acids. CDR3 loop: CASSSRDSLYGYTF. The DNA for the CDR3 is TGTGCCAGCAGTTCCCGGGACAGCCTTTATGGCTACACCTTC.

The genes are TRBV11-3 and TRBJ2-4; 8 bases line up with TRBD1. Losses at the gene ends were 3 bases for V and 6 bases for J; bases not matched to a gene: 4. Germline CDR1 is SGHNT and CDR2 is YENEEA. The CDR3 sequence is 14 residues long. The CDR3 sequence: CASSFGTGSNIQYF. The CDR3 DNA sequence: TGTGCCAGCAGCTTCGGGACAGGATCAAACATTCAGTACTTC.